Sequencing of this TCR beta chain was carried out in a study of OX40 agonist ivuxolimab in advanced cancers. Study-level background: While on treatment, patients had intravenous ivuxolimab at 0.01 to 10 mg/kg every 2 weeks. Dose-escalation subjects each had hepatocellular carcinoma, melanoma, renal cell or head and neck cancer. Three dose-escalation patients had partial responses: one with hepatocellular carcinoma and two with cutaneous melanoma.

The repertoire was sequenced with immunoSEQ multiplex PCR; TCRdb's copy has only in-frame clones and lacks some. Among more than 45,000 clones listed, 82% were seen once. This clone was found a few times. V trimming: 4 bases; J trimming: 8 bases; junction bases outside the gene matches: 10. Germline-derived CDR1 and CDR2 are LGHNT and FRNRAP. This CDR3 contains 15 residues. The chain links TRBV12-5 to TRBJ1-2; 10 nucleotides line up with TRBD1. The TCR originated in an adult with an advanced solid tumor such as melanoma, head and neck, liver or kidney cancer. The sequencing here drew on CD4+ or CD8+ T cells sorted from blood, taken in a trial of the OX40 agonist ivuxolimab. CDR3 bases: TGTGCTAGTGGTTGGGGGGACAGGGGAGCCGGCGGCTACACCTTC. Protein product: CASGWGDRGAGGYTF.